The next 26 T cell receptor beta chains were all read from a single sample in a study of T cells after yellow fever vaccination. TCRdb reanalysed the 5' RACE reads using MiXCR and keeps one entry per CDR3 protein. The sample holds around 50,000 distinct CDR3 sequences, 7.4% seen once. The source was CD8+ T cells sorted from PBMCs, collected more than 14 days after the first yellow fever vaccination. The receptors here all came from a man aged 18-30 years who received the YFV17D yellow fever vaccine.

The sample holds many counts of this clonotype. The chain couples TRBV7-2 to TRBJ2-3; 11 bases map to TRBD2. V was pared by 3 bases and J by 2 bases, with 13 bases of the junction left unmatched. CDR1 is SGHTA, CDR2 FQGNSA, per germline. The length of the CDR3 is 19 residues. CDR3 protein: CASSFPSGGSGKSTDTQYF. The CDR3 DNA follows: TGTGCCAGCAGCTTTCCTAGCGGGGGGAGCGGGAAATCCACAGATACGCAGTATTTT.

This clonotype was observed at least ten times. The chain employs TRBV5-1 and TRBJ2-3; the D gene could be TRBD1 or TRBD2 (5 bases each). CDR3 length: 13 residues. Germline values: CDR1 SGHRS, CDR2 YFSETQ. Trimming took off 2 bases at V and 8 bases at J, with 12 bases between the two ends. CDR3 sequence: CASSFEGSPTQYF. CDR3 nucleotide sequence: TGCGCCAGCAGCTTCGAGGGGTCACCTACGCAGTATTTT.

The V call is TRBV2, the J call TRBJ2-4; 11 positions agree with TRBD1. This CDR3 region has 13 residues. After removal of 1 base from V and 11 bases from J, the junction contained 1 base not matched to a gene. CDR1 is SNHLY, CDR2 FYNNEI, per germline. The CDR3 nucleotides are TGTGCCAGCAGTGAAGGGACAGGGGGCCTTCAGTACTTC. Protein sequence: CASSEGTGGLQYF.

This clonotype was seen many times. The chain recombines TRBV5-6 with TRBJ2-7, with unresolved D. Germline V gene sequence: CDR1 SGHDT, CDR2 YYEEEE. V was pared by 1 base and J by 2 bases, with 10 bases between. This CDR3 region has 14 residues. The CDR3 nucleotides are TGTGCCAGCAGCTTGCATCTGGATACCTACGAGCAGTACTTC. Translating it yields CASSLHLDTYEQYF.

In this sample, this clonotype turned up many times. As DNA, the CDR3 is TGTGCCAGCAGTGCGGGACTCCCAGATACGCAGTATTTT. Protein: CASSAGLPDTQYF. The chain joins TRBV12-3 or TRBV12-4 to TRBJ2-3; D possibly corresponds to TRBD2 (6 bases). Trimming removed 5 bases at V and 4 bases at J, with 10 bases between. This CDR3 comprises 13 residues.

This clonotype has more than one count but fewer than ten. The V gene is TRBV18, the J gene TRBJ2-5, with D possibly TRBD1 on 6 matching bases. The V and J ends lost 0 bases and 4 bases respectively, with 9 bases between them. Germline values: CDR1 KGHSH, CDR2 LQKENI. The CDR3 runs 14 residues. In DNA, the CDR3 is TGTGCCAGCTCACCACCGGTGGGGGCAGAGACCCAGTACTTC. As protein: CASSPPVGAETQYF.

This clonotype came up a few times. CDR3 DNA sequence: TGTGCAGCCGGGACAGCATATGGCTACACCTTC. It yields the protein CAAGTAYGYTF. The gene calls are TRBV19 and TRBJ1-2; 7 nucleotides align to TRBD1. There are 11 residues in the CDR3. Germline CDR1 reads LNHDA; CDR2 reads SQIVND (reference sequence).

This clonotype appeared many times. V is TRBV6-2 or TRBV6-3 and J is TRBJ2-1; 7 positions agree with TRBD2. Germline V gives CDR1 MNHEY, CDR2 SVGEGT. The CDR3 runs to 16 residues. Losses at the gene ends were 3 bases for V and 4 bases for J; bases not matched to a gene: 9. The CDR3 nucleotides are TGTGCCAGCAGTTATTGGGGAGGGAGCTCTTACAATGAGCAGTTCTTC. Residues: CASSYWGGSSYNEQFF.

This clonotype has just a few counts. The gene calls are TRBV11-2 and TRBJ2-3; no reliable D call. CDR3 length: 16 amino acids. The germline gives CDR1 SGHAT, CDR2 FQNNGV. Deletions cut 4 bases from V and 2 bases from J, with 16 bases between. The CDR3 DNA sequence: TGTGCCAGCAGCTCCGCGGCAGTTAGCCTCACAGATACGCAGTATTTT. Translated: CASSSAAVSLTDTQYF. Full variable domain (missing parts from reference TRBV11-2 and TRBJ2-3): EAGVAQSPRYKIIEKRQSVAFWCNPISGHATLYWYQQILGQGPKLLIQFQNNGVVDDSQLPKDRFSAERLKGVDSTLKIQPAKLEDSAVYLCASSSAAVSLTDTQYFGPGTRLTVL.

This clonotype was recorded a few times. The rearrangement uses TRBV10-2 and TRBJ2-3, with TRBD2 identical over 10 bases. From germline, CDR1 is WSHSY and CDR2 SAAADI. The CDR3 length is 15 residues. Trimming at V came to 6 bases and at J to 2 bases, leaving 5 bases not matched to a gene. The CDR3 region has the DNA TGCGCCAGCAGAATAGCGGGGGGACACACAGATACGCAGTATTTT. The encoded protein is CASRIAGGHTDTQYF.

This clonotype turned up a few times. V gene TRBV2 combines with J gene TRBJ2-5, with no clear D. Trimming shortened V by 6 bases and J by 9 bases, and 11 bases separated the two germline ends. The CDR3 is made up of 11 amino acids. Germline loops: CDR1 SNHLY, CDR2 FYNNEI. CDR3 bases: TGTGCCAGCAGCGAGACGTGGGCCCAGTACTTC. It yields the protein CASSETWAQYF. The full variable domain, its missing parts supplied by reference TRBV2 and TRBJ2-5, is EPEVTQTPSHQVTQMGQEVILRCVPISNHLYFYWYRQILGQKVEFLVSFYNNEISEKSEIFDDQFSVERPDGSNFTLKIRSTKLEDSAMYFCASSETWAQYFGPGTRLLVL.

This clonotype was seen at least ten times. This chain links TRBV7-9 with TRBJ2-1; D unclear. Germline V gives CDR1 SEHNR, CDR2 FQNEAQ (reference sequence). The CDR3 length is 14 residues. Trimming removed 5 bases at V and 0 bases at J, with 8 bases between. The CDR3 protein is CASSPTNSYNEQFF. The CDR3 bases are TGTGCCAGCAGCCCTACAAACTCCTACAATGAGCAGTTCTTC. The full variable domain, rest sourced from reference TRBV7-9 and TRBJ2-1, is DTGVSQNPRHKITKRGQNVTFRCDPISEHNRLYWYRQTLGQGPEFLTYFQNEAQLEKSRLLSDRFSAERPKGSFSTLEIQRTEQGDSAMYLCASSPTNSYNEQFFGPGTRLTVL.

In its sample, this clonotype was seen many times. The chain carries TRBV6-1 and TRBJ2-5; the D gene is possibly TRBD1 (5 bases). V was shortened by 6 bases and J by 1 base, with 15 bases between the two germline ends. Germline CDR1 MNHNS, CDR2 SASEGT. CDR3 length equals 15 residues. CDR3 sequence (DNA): TGTGCCAGCAGGCCGACAGCGCATATCCAAGAGACCCAGTACTTC. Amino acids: CASRPTAHIQETQYF.

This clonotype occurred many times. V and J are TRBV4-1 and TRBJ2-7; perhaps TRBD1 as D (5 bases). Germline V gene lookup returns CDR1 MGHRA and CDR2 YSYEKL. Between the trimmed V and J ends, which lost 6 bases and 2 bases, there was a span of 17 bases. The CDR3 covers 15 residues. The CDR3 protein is CASSLNYRSAYEQYF. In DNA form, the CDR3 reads TGCGCCAGCAGTCTAAATTACAGGTCCGCCTACGAGCAGTACTTC.

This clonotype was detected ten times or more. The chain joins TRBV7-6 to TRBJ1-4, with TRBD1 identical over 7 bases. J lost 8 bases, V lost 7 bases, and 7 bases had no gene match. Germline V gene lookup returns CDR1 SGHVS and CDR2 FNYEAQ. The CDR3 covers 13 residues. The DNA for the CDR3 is TGTGCCAGCACCCCCAACAGGGGAGAAAAACTGTTTTTT. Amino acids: CASTPNRGEKLFF.

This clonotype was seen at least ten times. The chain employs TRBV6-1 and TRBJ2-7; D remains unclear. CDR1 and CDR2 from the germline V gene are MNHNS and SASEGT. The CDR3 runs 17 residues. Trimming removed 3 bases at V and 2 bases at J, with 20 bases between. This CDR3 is CASSEAWAEEATYEQYF. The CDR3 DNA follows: TGTGCCAGCAGTGAGGCATGGGCCGAAGAAGCCACCTACGAGCAGTACTTC.

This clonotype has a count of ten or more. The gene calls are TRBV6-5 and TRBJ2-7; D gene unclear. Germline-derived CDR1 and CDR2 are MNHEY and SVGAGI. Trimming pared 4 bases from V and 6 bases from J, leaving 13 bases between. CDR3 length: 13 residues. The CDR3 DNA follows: TGTGCCAGCAGTTCCTTTCCCCGCAGCGAGCAGTACGTC. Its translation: CASSSFPRSEQYV.

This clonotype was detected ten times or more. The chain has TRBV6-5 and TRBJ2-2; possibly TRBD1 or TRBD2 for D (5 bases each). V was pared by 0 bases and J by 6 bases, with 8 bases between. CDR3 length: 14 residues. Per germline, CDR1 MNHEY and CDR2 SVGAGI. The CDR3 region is CASSYSGESGELFF. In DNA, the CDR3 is TGTGCCAGCAGTTACTCGGGGGAGTCCGGGGAGCTGTTTTTT.

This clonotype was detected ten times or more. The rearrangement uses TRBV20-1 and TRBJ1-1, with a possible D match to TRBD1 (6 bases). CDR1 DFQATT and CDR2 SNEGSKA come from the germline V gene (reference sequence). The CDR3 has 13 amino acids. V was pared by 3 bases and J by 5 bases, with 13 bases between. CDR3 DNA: TGCAGTGCTAGGCCCAGGGGTAAAACTGAAGCTTTCTTT. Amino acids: CSARPRGKTEAFF.

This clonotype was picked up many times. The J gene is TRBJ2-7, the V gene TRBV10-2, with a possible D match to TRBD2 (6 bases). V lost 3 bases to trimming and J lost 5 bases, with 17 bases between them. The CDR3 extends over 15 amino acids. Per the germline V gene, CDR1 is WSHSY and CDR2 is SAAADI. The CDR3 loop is CASSEKDYWGDEQYF. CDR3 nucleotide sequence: TGCGCCAGCAGTGAAAAGGACTATTGGGGGGACGAGCAGTACTTC.

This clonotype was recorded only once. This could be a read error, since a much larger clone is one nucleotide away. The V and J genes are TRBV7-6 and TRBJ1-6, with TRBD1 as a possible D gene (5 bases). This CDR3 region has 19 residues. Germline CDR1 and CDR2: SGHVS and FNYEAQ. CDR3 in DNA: TGTGCCAGCAGCTTGGAACCGGGACTCTTAAACTCCTATAAGTCACCCCTCCACTTT. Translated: CASSLEPGLLNSYKSPLHF.

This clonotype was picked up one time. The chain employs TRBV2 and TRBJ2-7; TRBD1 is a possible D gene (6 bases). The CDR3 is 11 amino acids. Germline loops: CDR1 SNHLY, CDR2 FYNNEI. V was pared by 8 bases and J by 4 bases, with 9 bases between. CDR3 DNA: TGTGCCAGCTCGGACAGTTACGAGCAGTACGTC. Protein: CASSDSYEQYV.

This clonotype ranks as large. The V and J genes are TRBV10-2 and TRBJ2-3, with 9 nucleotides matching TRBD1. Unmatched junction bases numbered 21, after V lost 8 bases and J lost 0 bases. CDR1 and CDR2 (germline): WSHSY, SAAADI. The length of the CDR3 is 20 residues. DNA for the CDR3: TGCGCCAGCCCACGCTTTAAACCGGGACAGGGAGTAGTCAGCACAGATACGCAGTATTTT. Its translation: CASPRFKPGQGVVSTDTQYF.

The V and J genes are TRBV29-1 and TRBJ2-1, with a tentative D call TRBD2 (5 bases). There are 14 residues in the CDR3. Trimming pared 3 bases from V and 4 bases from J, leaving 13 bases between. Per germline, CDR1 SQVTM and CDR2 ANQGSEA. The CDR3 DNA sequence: TGCAGCGTTGAGAGACATGGCGGGTACAATGAGCAGTTCTTC. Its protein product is CSVERHGGYNEQFF.

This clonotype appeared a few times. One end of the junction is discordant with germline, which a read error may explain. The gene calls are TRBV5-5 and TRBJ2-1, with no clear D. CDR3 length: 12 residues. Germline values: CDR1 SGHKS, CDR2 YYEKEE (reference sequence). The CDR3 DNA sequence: TGTGCCAGCAGCTTGGATTCCCCCGATTGGCTCTTC. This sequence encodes CASSLDSPDWLF.

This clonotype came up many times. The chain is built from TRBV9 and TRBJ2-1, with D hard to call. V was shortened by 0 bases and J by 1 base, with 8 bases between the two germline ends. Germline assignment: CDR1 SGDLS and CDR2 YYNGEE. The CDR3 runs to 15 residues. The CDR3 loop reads CASSVDGQSYNEQFF. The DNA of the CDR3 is TGTGCCAGCAGCGTAGATGGCCAGTCCTACAATGAGCAGTTCTTC.